This passage covers 29 T cell receptor beta chains from one sample sequenced in a study of blood T cell repertoires in COVID-19. Here immunoSEQ multiplex PCR was the method, and the copy in TCRdb shows in-frame clones only, minus some. The sample lists about 190,000 clones; around 79% were seen once. Sequenced sample: peripheral blood. The origin of the receptors is a man in his forties or fifties who had recovered from COVID-19.

This clone has just one count. J is TRBJ1-1 and V is TRBV6-1; TRBD1 agrees at 7 bases. Germline lookup yields CDR1 MNHNS and CDR2 SASEGT. This CDR3 has 15 amino acids. V was clipped by 1 base and J by 3 bases; unmatched bases: 5. CDR3 in DNA: TGTGCCAGCAGTGAAGACTATCAGGGGGACACTGAAGCTTTCTTT. This gives the protein CASSEDYQGDTEAFF.

The chain carries TRBV7-6 and TRBJ2-1, with TRBD1 identical over 7 bases. The V gene's germline CDR1 is SGHVS and CDR2 FNYEAQ. This CDR3 spans 13 amino acids. J gave up 8 bases and V 5 bases, and 6 bases lay outside the gene matches. For the CDR3, the DNA is TGTGCCAGCAGCCGGGACAGTTTCTATGAGCAGTTCTTC. Translated: CASSRDSFYEQFF. Full variable domain (rest looked up from reference TRBV7-6 and TRBJ2-1): GAGVSQSPRYKVTKRGQDVALRCDPISGHVSLYWYRQALGQGPEFLTYFNYEAQQDKSGLPNDRFSAERPEGSISTLTIQRTEQRDSAMYRCASSRDSFYEQFFGPGTRLTVL.

The chain has TRBV27 and TRBJ2-2, with D perhaps matching TRBD1 (5 bases). This CDR3 region has 13 residues. Deletions cut 6 bases from V and 6 bases from J, with 11 bases between. Germline V gives CDR1 MNHEY, CDR2 SMNVEV (reference sequence). CDR3 nucleotides: TGTGCCAGCAGGGACATAGTGGCCGGGGAGCTGTTTTTT. This codes for CASRDIVAGELFF.

The chain is built from TRBV7-3 and TRBJ1-1, with TRBD1 matching over 7 bases. CDR3 length: 15 residues. J was trimmed by 5 bases and V by 3 bases; bases with no gene match: 9. Germline V gene sequence: CDR1 SGHTA, CDR2 FQGTGA. CDR3 sequence reads: CASSLNPPGQTEAFF. The CDR3 DNA reads TGTGCCAGCAGCTTGAACCCTCCGGGACAGACTGAAGCTTTCTTT.

The V gene is TRBV18, the J gene TRBJ2-5; D unclear. Trimming took 3 bases from V and 0 from J, leaving 14 bases between them. Germline V gives CDR1 KGHSH, CDR2 LQKENI. This CDR3 region has 16 residues. The CDR3 region has the DNA TGTGCCAGCTCACCGCTACAGAACTCGTACCAAGAGACCCAGTACTTC. Its protein is CASSPLQNSYQETQYF.

This clone has a single count. V is TRBV5-1 and J is TRBJ2-7; 10 bases line up with TRBD1. V lost 4 bases and J lost 5; bases outside the gene matches: 15. From germline, CDR1 is SGHRS and CDR2 YFSETQ. This CDR3 comprises 17 residues. In nucleotides, the CDR3 is TGCGCCAGCAGCCCGCACGGACAGGGGGTAAATAGAGACGAGCAGTACTTC. As protein: CASSPHGQGVNRDEQYF. The entire variable domain, with the rest obtained from reference TRBV5-1 and TRBJ2-7, is as follows: KAGVTQTPRYLIKTRGQQVTLSCSPISGHRSVSWYQQTPGQGLQFLFEYFSETQRNKGNFPGRFSGRQFSNSRSEMNVSTLELGDSALYLCASSPHGQGVNRDEQYFGPGTRLTVT.

In this sample, this clone turned up once. The chain has TRBV27 and TRBJ2-1; D gene uncertain. CDR1 and CDR2 from the germline V gene are MNHEY and SMNVEV (reference sequence). V lost 7 bases to trimming and J lost 9 bases, with 16 bases between them. The CDR3 totals 13 residues. DNA of the CDR3: TGTGCCAGCAATCTCGATGGGTGGAGTGAGCAGTTCTTC. This encodes CASNLDGWSEQFF.

This chain links TRBV30 with TRBJ2-1, with TRBD1 identical over 9 bases. The CDR3 has 16 residues. The trim removed 5 bases at V and 3 bases at J, leaving 11 bases unmatched. Germline assignment: CDR1 GTSNPN and CDR2 SVGIG (reference sequence). This CDR3 reads CAWLDRTGVIYNEQFF. The CDR3 DNA is TGTGCCTGGCTGGACCGGACAGGGGTAATCTACAATGAGCAGTTCTTC.

The rearrangement links TRBV3-1 (or the pseudogene TRBV3-2) to TRBJ2-3; D not resolved. Trimming pared 4 bases from V and 3 bases from J, leaving 11 bases between. CDR1 LGHDT and CDR2 YNNKEL come from the germline V gene (reference sequence). The CDR3 sequence is 14 residues long. The CDR3 sequence is CASSPVFRTDTQYF. The CDR3 DNA reads as TGTGCCAGCAGCCCCGTCTTCAGGACAGATACGCAGTATTTT.

V gene TRBV4-1 combines with J gene TRBJ2-1, with TRBD2 matching 10 bases. After removal of 1 base from V and 8 bases from J, the junction contained 8 bases not matched to a gene. The CDR3 is 16 residues long. Looked up from germline, CDR1 is MGHRA and CDR2 is YSYEKL. CDR3 sequence: CASSQVSSGRGDEQFF. In DNA, the CDR3 is TGCGCCAGCAGCCAAGTTTCTAGCGGGAGAGGGGATGAGCAGTTCTTC.

The V call is TRBV4-2, the J call TRBJ2-7; no reliable D call. Trimming pared 2 bases from V and 2 bases from J, leaving 13 bases between. This CDR3 region has 15 residues. Germline V gives CDR1 LGHNA, CDR2 YNFKEQ. The CDR3 region is CASSQRVGNAYEQYF. CDR3 DNA sequence: TGTGCCAGCAGCCAACGCGTTGGTAACGCCTACGAGCAGTACTTC.

J is TRBJ2-1 and V is TRBV15, with 8 bases that match TRBD1. V was clipped by 3 bases and J by 9 bases; unmatched bases: 10. Per the germline V gene, CDR1 is LNHNV and CDR2 is YYDKDF (reference sequence). There are 15 residues in the CDR3. The DNA of the CDR3 is TGTGCCACCAGCAGTAGGCGCCAGGGGGCTCGTGAGCAGTTCTTC. It translates to CATSSRRQGAREQFF.

The chain couples TRBV6-1 to TRBJ2-7; D might be TRBD1 (5 bases). Germline loops: CDR1 MNHNS, CDR2 SASEGT. There are 16 residues in the CDR3. The V end lost 3 bases, the J end lost 5 bases, and 20 bases lay between the germline ends. CDR3 DNA sequence: TGTGCCAGCAGTGACGTTCTGGGAAACAGGCTCAACGAGCAGTACTTC. Translation gives CASSDVLGNRLNEQYF.

The genes are TRBV9 and TRBJ2-6; 7 bases are shared with TRBD2. There are 17 residues in the CDR3. Germline loops: CDR1 SGDLS, CDR2 YYNGEE. V dropped 6 bases and J dropped 0; count of bases not matched to a gene: 9. The CDR3 DNA reads as TGTGCCAGCACCCAATGGGAGGGGTTCTCTGGGGCCAACGTCCTGACTTTC. Its protein is CASTQWEGFSGANVLTF.

In this sample, this clone turned up once. This chain uses TRBV2 with TRBJ2-7; 12 bases agree with TRBD2. The germline gives CDR1 SNHLY, CDR2 FYNNEI. V was clipped by 0 bases and J by 4 bases; unmatched bases: 7. CDR3 length: 17 residues. The CDR3, as DNA: TGTGCCAGCAGTGAAGCGCGACTAGCGGGAGTAAGGTACGAGCAGTACTTC. Translated: CASSEARLAGVRYEQYF.

The J gene is TRBJ1-4, the V gene TRBV5-1; D may be TRBD1 (6 bases). Germline V gene lookup returns CDR1 SGHRS and CDR2 YFSETQ. The length of the CDR3 is 17 residues. V was clipped by 0 bases and J by 8 bases, with 20 bases between them. The CDR3 DNA reads as TGCGCCAGCAGCTTGGGAGGGAGATCCAGGGGAATGGAAAAACTGTTTTTT. It encodes CASSLGGRSRGMEKLFF.

The rearrangement joins TRBV10-3 to TRBJ1-5; 8 bases are shared with TRBD1. The trim removed 6 bases at V and 3 bases at J, leaving 1 base unmatched. CDR3 size: 13 residues. Germline loops: CDR1 ENHRY, CDR2 SYGVKD. The CDR3 nucleotides read TGTGCCATCAGGGACAGGGACAATCAGCCCCAGCATTTT. Translating gives CAIRDRDNQPQHF.

The chain couples TRBV6-6 to TRBJ2-1, with 8 bases that match TRBD1. CDR1 is MNHNY, CDR2 SVGAGI, per germline (reference sequence). V lost 0 bases and J lost 12; bases outside the gene matches: 13. The CDR3 length is 16 residues. The CDR3 region is CASSYSQGAGGKGQFF. DNA of the CDR3: TGTGCCAGCAGTTACTCGCAGGGGGCAGGAGGCAAGGGGCAGTTCTTC.

V usage is TRBV30 and J usage is TRBJ1-4, with a weak D call TRBD1 (6 bases). The V gene's germline CDR1 is GTSNPN and CDR2 SVGIG (reference sequence). CDR3 length equals 12 residues. V gave up 3 bases and J gave up 8 bases, with 10 bases separating them. The CDR3 protein is CAWRGAVEKLFF. In DNA form, the CDR3 reads TGTGCCTGGAGGGGGGCAGTGGAAAAACTGTTTTTT. Based on the CDR3 plus reference TRBV30 and TRBJ1-4, the full variable domain is SQTIHQWPATLVQPVGSPLSLECTVEGTSNPNLYWYRQAAGRGLQLLFYSVGIGQISSEVPQNLSASRPQDRQFILSSKKLLLSDSGFYLCAWRGAVEKLFFGSGTQLSVL.

The rearrangement uses TRBV28 and TRBJ1-6; 7 bases line up with TRBD1. Trimming cost V 7 bases and J 5 bases; bases outside gene matches: 11. CDR1 is MDHEN, CDR2 SYDVKM, per germline. The CDR3 extends over 16 amino acids. The CDR3: CASTFSRDRNNSPLHF. For the CDR3, the DNA is TGTGCCAGCACATTTTCTCGGGACAGAAATAATTCACCCCTCCACTTT. Drawing the rest from reference TRBV28 and TRBJ1-6, the complete variable domain is DVKVTQSSRYLVKRTGEKVFLECVQDMDHENMFWYRQDPGLGLRLIYFSYDVKMKEKGDIPEGYSVSREKKERFSLILESASTNQTSMYLCASTFSRDRNNSPLHFGNGTRLTVT.

This clone was found once. This rearrangement joins TRBV28 to TRBJ1-2, with D unresolved. Trimming removed 3 bases at V and 7 bases at J, with 12 bases between. Germline V CDR1 and CDR2: MDHEN, SYDVKM. The CDR3 has 13 residues. CDR3 region: CASSLGGGVGYTF. The CDR3 DNA is TGTGCCAGCAGTTTGGGAGGTGGGGTTGGCTACACCTTC.

V usage is TRBV6-6 and J usage is TRBJ2-3, with a weak D call TRBD1 (5 bases). V was pared by 7 bases and J by 6 bases, with 14 bases between. The CDR3 covers 13 residues. Germline V gene sequence: CDR1 MNHNY, CDR2 SVGAGI (reference sequence). For the CDR3, the DNA is TGTGCCAGCACCGAGACCTGGGGCGATACGCAGTATTTT. It translates to CASTETWGDTQYF.

The rearrangement links TRBV27 to TRBJ2-3; D might be TRBD2 (6 bases). The CDR3 has 16 amino acids. The germline V and J ends were trimmed by 7 bases and 3 bases, with 20 bases remaining between them. The V gene's germline CDR1 is MNHEY and CDR2 SMNVEV (reference sequence). The CDR3 bases are TGTGCCAGCAAGCCCACGACGGGAGCTTATACAGATACGCAGTATTTT. Protein product: CASKPTTGAYTDTQYF.

In this sample, this clone turned up a few times. The chain employs TRBV14 and TRBJ2-7; maybe TRBD2 (5 bases). Germline V lookup: CDR1 SGHDN, CDR2 FVKESK. Trimming removed 6 bases at V and 7 bases at J, with 19 bases between. CDR3 length: 14 amino acids. The CDR3 DNA reads as TGTGCCAGCAGACACACGGCGGGTTTTGGGGAGCAGTACTTC. It is translated as CASRHTAGFGEQYF.

This chain joins TRBV7-6 and TRBJ1-1, with TRBD1 matching 8 bases. Germline assignment: CDR1 SGHVS and CDR2 FNYEAQ. With 5 bases clipped from V and 4 bases from J, the junction kept 0 bases outside the gene matches. The CDR3 runs to 12 residues. For the CDR3, the DNA is TGTGCCAGCAGCCAGGGGGCCACTGAAGCTTTCTTT. This codes for CASSQGATEAFF.

The DNA for the CDR3 is TGTGCCAGCAGTGATCAACAGGGGGAGGACGAGCAGTACTTC. Translated, it gives CASSDQQGEDEQYF. The V call is TRBV2, the J call TRBJ2-7; 8 bases agree with TRBD1. The V gene's germline CDR1 is SNHLY and CDR2 FYNNEI. The V segment lost 3 bases and the J segment 5 bases; nucleotides outside the gene matches: 6. The length of the CDR3 is 14 residues. Full variable domain (remainder filled in from reference TRBV2 and TRBJ2-7): EPEVTQTPSHQVTQMGQEVILRCVPISNHLYFYWYRQILGQKVEFLVSFYNNEISEKSEIFDDQFSVERPDGSNFTLKIRSTKLEDSAMYFCASSDQQGEDEQYFGPGTRLTVT.

The chain employs TRBV27 and TRBJ2-1; D is unresolved. This CDR3 region has 13 residues. The V gene's germline CDR1 is MNHEY and CDR2 SMNVEV (reference sequence). Trimming left V 2 bases short and J 9 bases short, with 11 bases between. CDR3 DNA: TGTGCCAGCAGTTTAGTTGGAGTCGGTGAGCAGTTCTTC. As protein: CASSLVGVGEQFF.

The rearrangement joins TRBV7-9 to TRBJ2-3, with D perhaps TRBD2 (6 bases). CDR3 length equals 16 residues. Trimming cost V 4 bases and J 3 bases, with 17 bases left between them. Germline-derived CDR1 and CDR2 are SEHNR and FQNEAQ (reference sequence). CDR3 residues: CASSSGYGGKTDTQYF. CDR3 bases: TGTGCCAGCAGCTCCGGGTATGGGGGGAAGACAGATACGCAGTATTTT.

This chain connects TRBV5-1 to TRBJ2-7, with 8 bases identical to TRBD2. The junction had 4 bases not matched to a gene; V was cut back by 0 bases and J by 2 bases. From germline, CDR1 is SGHRS and CDR2 YFSETQ. This CDR3 has 15 amino acids. The CDR3 protein is CASSLDVAGTYEQYF. CDR3 in DNA: TGCGCCAGCAGCTTGGATGTAGCGGGGACCTACGAGCAGTACTTC.